These 8 T cell receptor beta chains were all obtained from the same sample, sequenced in a study of T cell changes during pregnancy in multiple sclerosis. Measured with immunoSEQ multiplex PCR; TCRdb has only the in-frame clones, and not every one. The data contain tens of thousands of clones, 85% to 95% of them seen just once; the ten biggest clones take up less than 0.85%. The specimen comprised peripheral blood, sampled in the second trimester of pregnancy. The receptors stem from a female donor in good health, enrolled as a control in a pregnancy study.

The chain employs TRBV7-2 and TRBJ1-5; possibly TRBD1 for D (5 bases). The V gene lost 5 bases and the J gene lost 1 base, with 12 bases spanning the gap. The CDR3 is made up of 15 amino acids. Germline V CDR1 and CDR2: SGHTA, FQGNSA. CDR3 DNA: TGTGCCAGCAGCCTGACGGGGGGGAGCAATCAGCCCCAGCATTTT. It encodes CASSLTGGSNQPQHF.

The V and J genes are TRBV16 and TRBJ1-5, with unresolved D. Trimming took 0 bases from V and 0 from J, leaving 6 bases between them. This CDR3 has 15 amino acids. Germline V CDR1 and CDR2: KGHSY, FQNENV. For the CDR3, the DNA is TGTGCCAGCAGCCAATCGGCCGATAGCAATCAGCCCCAGCATTTT. Its translation is CASSQSADSNQPQHF.

The chain recombines TRBV19 with TRBJ1-1; D may be TRBD1 (5 bases). This CDR3 region has 16 residues. V gave up 8 bases and J gave up 1 base, with 20 bases separating them. Germline lookup yields CDR1 LNHDA and CDR2 SQIVND (reference sequence). The CDR3 sequence: CASSFMRGPGNTEAFF. The DNA of the CDR3 is TGTGCCAGTTCTTTCATGCGGGGCCCAGGGAACACTGAAGCTTTCTTT.

This sequence joins TRBV9 and TRBJ2-1; D is unresolved. CDR3 length equals 17 residues. Trimming shortened V by 3 bases and J by 4 bases, and 20 bases separated the two germline ends. In germline, CDR1 is SGDLS, CDR2 YYNGEE. CDR3 sequence: CASSASPSSEPYNEQFF. In DNA form, the CDR3 reads TGTGCCAGCAGCGCTTCGCCTAGTTCTGAACCGTACAATGAGCAGTTCTTC.

This clone was seen more than once but under ten times. The genes are TRBV4-2 and TRBJ1-1; D gene uncertain. Trimming removed 0 bases from V and 1 base from J, with 12 bases in between. This CDR3 contains 16 residues. Germline V gene lookup returns CDR1 LGHNA and CDR2 YNFKEQ. CDR3 region: CASSQDRGGRNTEAFF. In nucleotides, the CDR3 is TGTGCCAGCAGCCAAGACAGAGGAGGACGGAACACTGAAGCTTTCTTT.

V and J are TRBV19 and TRBJ1-1; TRBD1 is a possible D gene (5 bases). The V end was cut by 3 bases, the J end by 0 bases, with 17 bases between. Looked up from germline, CDR1 is LNHDA and CDR2 is SQIVND (reference sequence). This CDR3 spans 17 amino acids. The CDR3 is CASSIIGAPKMNTEAFF. CDR3 DNA: TGTGCCAGTAGTATTATAGGGGCACCAAAGATGAACACTGAAGCTTTCTTT.

This clone was detected once. This rearrangement joins TRBV29-1 to TRBJ2-7, with 8 bases that match TRBD1. Germline assignment: CDR1 SQVTM and CDR2 ANQGSEA. The CDR3 runs to 17 residues. The J segment lost 4 bases and the V segment lost 4 bases, leaving 18 bases of the junction unmatched. The CDR3, as DNA: TGCAGCGTTGTTGGGGCCAGGGGGCAAGTAGAGGGATACGAGCAGTACTTC. Translation: CSVVGARGQVEGYEQYF.

This chain joins TRBV5-5 and TRBJ1-3; D unresolved. Germline loops: CDR1 SGHKS, CDR2 YYEKEE (reference sequence). CDR3 length equals 14 residues. V was trimmed by 3 bases and J by 3 bases, leaving 10 bases between them. The CDR3 DNA is TGTGCCAGCAGCTCCGCAGGAAGTGGAAACACCATATATTTT. It encodes CASSSAGSGNTIYF.